The 10 T cell receptor beta chains listed next were all sequenced from one sample in a study of blood T cell repertoires in COVID-19. Libraries were prepared by immunoSEQ multiplex PCR; TCRdb keeps only in-frame clonotypes and omits some of them. The table includes fewer than 350,000 clones, around 84% detected once. The specimen sequenced was PBMCs or T cells enriched from blood (not recorded which). These receptors were taken from a woman in her forties or fifties who had recovered from COVID-19.

The chain recombines TRBV7-2 with TRBJ1-6; TRBD1 might be the D (5 bases). The CDR3 runs 15 residues. V shed 1 base and J shed 10 bases, with 14 bases lying between them. CDR1 is SGHTA and CDR2 is FQGNSA in the germline V gene. This chain's CDR3 is CASSLGARAESPLHF. In nucleotides, the CDR3 is TGTGCCAGCAGCTTAGGTGCCAGGGCAGAGTCACCCCTCCACTTT.

The chain is built from TRBV7-8 and TRBJ1-6, with D possibly being TRBD1 (6 bases). The CDR3 loop spans 14 amino acids. The germline V gene has CDR1 SGHVS and CDR2 FQNEAQ. Trimming cost V 5 bases and J 7 bases, with 12 bases left between them. The CDR3 loop reads CASSLRGQNSPLHF. Written as DNA, the CDR3 is TGTGCCAGCAGCCTGCGGGGGCAAAATTCACCCCTCCACTTT. Full variable domain (remainder filled in from reference TRBV7-8 and TRBJ1-6): GAGVSQSPRYKVAKRGQDVALRCDPISGHVSLFWYQQALGQGPEFLTYFQNEAQLDKSGLPSDRFFAERPEGSVSTLKIQRTQQEDSAVYLCASSLRGQNSPLHFGNGTRLTVT.

The chain combines TRBV19 with TRBJ1-5; D is uncertain. V dropped 1 base and J dropped 5 bases, with 12 bases sitting between them. CDR1 and CDR2 (germline): LNHDA, SQIVND (reference sequence). The CDR3 runs 15 residues. In DNA form, the CDR3 reads TGTGCCAGTAGTATAGTCGCAGGAAGTCATCAGCCCCAGCATTTT. It specifies CASSIVAGSHQPQHF.

This clone occurred once. The V gene is TRBV3-1 (or the pseudogene TRBV3-2), the J gene TRBJ2-2; TRBD2 aligns across 14 bases. Trimming cost V 4 bases and J 6 bases; bases outside gene matches: 10. Germline loops: CDR1 LGHDT, CDR2 YNNKEL (reference sequence). The CDR3 runs 18 residues. CDR3 in DNA: TGTGCCAGCAGCCGCGTGACTAGCGGGGGGGCTGGTTCCGGGGAGCTGTTTTTT. Its protein product is CASSRVTSGGAGSGELFF.

The gene calls are TRBV2 and TRBJ1-1; D is unresolved. Germline CDR1 is SNHLY and CDR2 is FYNNEI. Trimming removed 2 bases from V and 4 bases from J, with 5 bases in between. The CDR3 is 12 amino acids. CDR3 in amino acids: CASSERGTEAFF. CDR3 DNA sequence: TGTGCCAGCAGTGAACGGGGCACTGAAGCTTTCTTT. The variable domain in full, completed from reference TRBV2 and TRBJ1-1, reads EPEVTQTPSHQVTQMGQEVILRCVPISNHLYFYWYRQILGQKVEFLVSFYNNEISEKSEIFDDQFSVERPDGSNFTLKIRSTKLEDSAMYFCASSERGTEAFFGQGTRLTVV.

The V call is TRBV9, the J call TRBJ2-3; the match to TRBD2 covers 9 bases. In germline, CDR1 is SGDLS, CDR2 YYNGEE. The CDR3 loop spans 16 amino acids. Trimming took 0 bases from V and 6 from J; bases not matched to a gene: 8. CDR3 amino acids: CASSVAPSGIKDTQYF. The DNA for the CDR3 is TGTGCCAGCAGCGTAGCCCCTAGCGGGATCAAGGATACGCAGTATTTT.

V usage is TRBV24-1 and J usage is TRBJ2-5, with 8 bases that match TRBD1. Trimming removed 3 bases from V and 0 bases from J; junction bases left unmatched: 5. The length of the CDR3 is 16 residues. Germline V gene data show CDR1 as KGHDR and CDR2 as SFDVKD. CDR3 in amino acids: CATSDMTGANQETQYF. CDR3 bases: TGTGCCACCAGTGATATGACAGGGGCCAACCAAGAGACCCAGTACTTC.

CDR3 region: CASSSDYYNEQFF. The CDR3 bases are TGTGCCAGCAGCTCGGACTATTACAATGAGCAGTTCTTC. The genes are TRBV7-6 and TRBJ2-1; D might be TRBD2 (6 bases). The CDR3 loop spans 13 amino acids. Germline CDR1 and CDR2: SGHVS and FNYEAQ. V was cut by 4 bases and J by 4 bases, with 8 bases left in between.

The CDR3 nucleotides are TGTGCCATCACCTCACCAGACAGGCAAAACATTCAGTACTTC. Residues: CAITSPDRQNIQYF. The J gene is TRBJ2-4, the V gene TRBV28; the D gene is possibly TRBD1 (6 bases). This CDR3 is built from 14 residues. Trimming pared 10 bases from V and 5 bases from J, leaving 18 bases between. Germline V CDR1 and CDR2: MDHEN, SYDVKM.

This clone was seen only a few times. The sample contains more than one DNA sequence encoding this CDR3. The V and J genes are TRBV19 and TRBJ1-5; D uncertain. This CDR3 region has 13 residues. The germline CDR1 and CDR2 sequences are LNHDA and SQIVND (reference sequence). V was cut by 0 bases and J by 6 bases, with 6 bases left in between. CDR3 loop: CASSIDRSQPQHF. As DNA, the CDR3 is TGTGCCAGTAGTATAGATCGGAGTCAGCCCCAGCATTTT.